This T cell receptor (beta chain) was sequenced in a study of blood T cells in healthy people across ages. Study-level background: Researchers report that template switching captured about one barcoded beta molecule per two T cells. Study observations and caveats: There were more naive CD4+ cells and higher diversity in long-lived donors than in aged donors.

Primed by a sample-barcoded 5' primer and a J-beta primer mix, a second PCR proceeded for 7 to 11 cycles. Researchers report that a template-switch adaptor with 12 random nucleotides tagged each cDNA molecule. MiXCR, applied by TCRdb to the 5' RACE reads, yields one record per CDR3 protein. The profile shows roughly 800,000 distinct CDR3 sequences, 58% of them singletons. Per sample, a minimum of 6.5 million PBMCs were isolated. V lost 2 bases and J 2 bases, leaving 10 bases between the germline ends. Germline CDR1 MNHEY, CDR2 SVGEGT. The CDR3 totals 14 residues. In the case of this clonotype: The antigen is not known.

The clonotype was recovered from a man aged 25-45 years in good health. J is TRBJ2-7 and V is TRBV6-2 or TRBV6-3, with D tentatively TRBD2 (6 bases). The sample taken for sequencing was blood. The CDR3, as DNA: TGTGCCAGCAGTTACGAGGAGGGCCCCTACGAGCAGTACTTC. Amino acids: CASSYEEGPYEQYF.